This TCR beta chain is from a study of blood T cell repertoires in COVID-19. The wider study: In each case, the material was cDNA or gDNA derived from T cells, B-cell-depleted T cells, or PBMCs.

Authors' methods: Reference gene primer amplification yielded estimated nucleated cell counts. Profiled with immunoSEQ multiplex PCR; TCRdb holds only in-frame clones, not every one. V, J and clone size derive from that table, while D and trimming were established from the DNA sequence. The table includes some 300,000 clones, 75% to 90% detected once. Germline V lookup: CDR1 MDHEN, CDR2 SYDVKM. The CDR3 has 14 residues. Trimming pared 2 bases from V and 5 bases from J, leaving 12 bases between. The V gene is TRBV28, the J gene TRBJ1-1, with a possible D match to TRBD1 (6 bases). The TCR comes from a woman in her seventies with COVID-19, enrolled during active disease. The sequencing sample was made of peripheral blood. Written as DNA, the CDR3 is TGTGCCAGCAGTTTAACCAGGGGAACGACTGAAGCTTTCTTT. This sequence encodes CASSLTRGTTEAFF.